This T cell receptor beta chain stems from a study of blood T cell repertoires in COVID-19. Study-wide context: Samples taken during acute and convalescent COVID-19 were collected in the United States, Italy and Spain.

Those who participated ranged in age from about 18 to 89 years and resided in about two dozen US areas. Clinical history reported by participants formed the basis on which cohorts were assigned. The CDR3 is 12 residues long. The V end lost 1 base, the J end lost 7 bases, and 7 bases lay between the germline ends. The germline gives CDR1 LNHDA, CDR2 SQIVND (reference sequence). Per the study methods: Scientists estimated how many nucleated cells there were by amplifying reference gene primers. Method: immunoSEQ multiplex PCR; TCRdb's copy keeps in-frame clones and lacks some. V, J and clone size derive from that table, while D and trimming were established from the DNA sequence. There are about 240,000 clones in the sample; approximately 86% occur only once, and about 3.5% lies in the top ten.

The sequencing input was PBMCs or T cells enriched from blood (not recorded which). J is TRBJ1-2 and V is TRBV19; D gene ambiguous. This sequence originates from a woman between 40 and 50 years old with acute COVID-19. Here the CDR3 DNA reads TGTGCCAGTAGTATAGTATCCGGTGGCTACACCTTC. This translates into CASSIVSGGYTF.